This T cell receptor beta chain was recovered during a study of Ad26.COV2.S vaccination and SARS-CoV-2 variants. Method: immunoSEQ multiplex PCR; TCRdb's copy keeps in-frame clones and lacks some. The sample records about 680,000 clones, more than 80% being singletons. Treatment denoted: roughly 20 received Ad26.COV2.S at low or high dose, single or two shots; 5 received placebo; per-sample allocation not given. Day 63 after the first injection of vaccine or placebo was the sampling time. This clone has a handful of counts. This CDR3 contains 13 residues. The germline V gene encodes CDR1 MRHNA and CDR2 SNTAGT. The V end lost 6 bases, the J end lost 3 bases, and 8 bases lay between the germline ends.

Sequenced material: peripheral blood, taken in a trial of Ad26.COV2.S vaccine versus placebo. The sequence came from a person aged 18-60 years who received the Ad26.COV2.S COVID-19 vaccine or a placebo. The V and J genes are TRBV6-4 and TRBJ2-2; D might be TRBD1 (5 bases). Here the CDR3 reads CASSVTDTGELFF. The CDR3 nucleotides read TGTGCCAGCAGCGTGACAGACACCGGGGAGCTGTTTTTT.